The clone carrying this T cell receptor (beta chain) was detected a few times. These data are taken from a study of T-cell reconstitution after alpha-beta-depleted transplantation in children. Preparation of the TCRbeta library was carried out with unique molecular identifiers. TCRdb ran MiXCR on the PCR reads and lists one entry per CDR3 protein. Of about 610,000 distinct CDR3 sequences listed, about 10% are singletons. The CDR3 is 16 amino acids. Unmatched junction bases numbered 7, after V lost 4 bases and J lost 3 bases. CDR1 is SGHTA and CDR2 is FQGTGA in the germline V gene. This receptor was identified in a human donor who donated a stem cell graft to a child with acute myeloid leukemia. The chain employs TRBV7-3 and TRBJ2-1; 9 bases match TRBD2. Sample: PBMCs from the stem cell graft donor, taken from the stem cell graft. The CDR3: CASSSSGTSSYNEQFF. The CDR3 nucleotides read TGTGCCAGCAGCTCCTCCGGGACTAGCAGCTACAATGAGCAGTTCTTC.